Described below is a single T cell receptor beta chain sequence and its context. Germline CDR1 and CDR2: GTSNPN and SVGIG (reference sequence). V gave up 4 bases and J gave up 3 bases, with 3 bases separating them. The CDR3 consists of 11 residues. The sample comes from a study of blood T cell repertoires in COVID-19. Profiling relied on immunoSEQ multiplex PCR, and the TCRdb table lists in-frame clones only, not all of them. The sample lists some 14,000 clones; roughly 72% were seen once. This clonotype was obtained from a man in his 70s with acute or convalescent COVID-19. The sequenced material came from peripheral blood. The chain links TRBV30 to TRBJ2-2; D gene unclear. The DNA of the CDR3 is TGTGCCTGGACTTACACCGGGGAGCTGTTTTTT. Its protein is CAWTYTGELFF.